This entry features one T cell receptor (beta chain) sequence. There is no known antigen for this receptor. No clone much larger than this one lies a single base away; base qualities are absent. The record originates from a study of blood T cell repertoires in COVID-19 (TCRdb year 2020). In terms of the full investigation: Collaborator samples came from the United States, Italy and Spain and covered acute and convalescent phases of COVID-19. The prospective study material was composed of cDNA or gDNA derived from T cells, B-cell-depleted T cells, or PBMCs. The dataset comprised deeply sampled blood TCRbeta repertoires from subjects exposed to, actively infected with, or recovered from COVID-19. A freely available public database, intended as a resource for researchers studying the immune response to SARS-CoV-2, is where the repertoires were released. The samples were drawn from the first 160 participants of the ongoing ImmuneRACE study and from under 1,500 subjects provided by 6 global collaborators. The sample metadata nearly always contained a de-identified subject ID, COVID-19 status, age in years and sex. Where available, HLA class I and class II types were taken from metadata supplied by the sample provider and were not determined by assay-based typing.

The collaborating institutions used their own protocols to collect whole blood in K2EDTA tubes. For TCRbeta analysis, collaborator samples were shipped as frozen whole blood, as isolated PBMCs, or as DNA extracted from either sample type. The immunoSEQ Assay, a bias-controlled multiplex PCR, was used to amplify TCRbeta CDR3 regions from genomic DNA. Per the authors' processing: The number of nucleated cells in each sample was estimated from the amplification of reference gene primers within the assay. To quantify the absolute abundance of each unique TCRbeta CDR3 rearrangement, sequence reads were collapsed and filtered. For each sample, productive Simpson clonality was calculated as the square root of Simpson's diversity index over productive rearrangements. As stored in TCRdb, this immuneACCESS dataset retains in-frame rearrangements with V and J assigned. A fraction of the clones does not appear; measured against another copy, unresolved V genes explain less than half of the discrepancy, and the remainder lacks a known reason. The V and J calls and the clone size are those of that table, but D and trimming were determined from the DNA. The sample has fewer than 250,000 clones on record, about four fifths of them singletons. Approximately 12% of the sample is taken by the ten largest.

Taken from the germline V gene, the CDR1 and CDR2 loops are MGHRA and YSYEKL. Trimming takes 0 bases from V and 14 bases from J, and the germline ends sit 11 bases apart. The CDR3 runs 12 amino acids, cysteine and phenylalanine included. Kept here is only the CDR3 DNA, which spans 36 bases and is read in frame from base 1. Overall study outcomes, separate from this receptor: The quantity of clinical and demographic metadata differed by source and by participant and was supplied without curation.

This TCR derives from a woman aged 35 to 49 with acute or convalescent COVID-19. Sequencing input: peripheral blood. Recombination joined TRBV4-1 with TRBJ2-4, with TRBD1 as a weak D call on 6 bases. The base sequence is TGCGCCAGCAGCCAAGATGGGACATTTAAGTACTTC. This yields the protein CASSQDGTFKYF.